One sample yielded the 20 T cell receptor beta chains listed below, sequenced in a study of T-cell reconstitution after alpha-beta-depleted transplantation in children. The TCRbeta library was prepared with unique molecular identifiers. Each CDR3 protein gets one entry after TCRdb re-called the PCR reads with MiXCR. The data contain around 130,000 distinct CDR3 sequences, 9.7% of them seen just once; the ten biggest clones take up approximately 25%. The sample here was PBMCs, mostly from graft donor cells, taken 180 days after TCRalphabeta/CD19-depleted stem cell transplant. These receptors originate from a girl under two years old who had a stem cell transplant for combined immunodeficiency, so the T cells may come from the graft donor.

This chain links TRBV4-2 with TRBJ2-7; D is possibly TRBD2 (6 bases). CDR3 size: 16 residues. Germline CDR1 is LGHNA and CDR2 is YNFKEQ. V lost 0 bases to trimming and J lost 6 bases, with 18 bases between them. CDR3 residues: CASSQDQASVGGEQYF. CDR3 coding DNA: TGTGCCAGCAGCCAAGATCAGGCTAGCGTAGGCGGCGAGCAGTACTTC.

The sample holds a few counts of this clonotype. The chain links TRBV12-3 or TRBV12-4 to TRBJ1-3, with D hard to call. This CDR3 is built from 11 residues. The ends were cut back, 8 bases at V and 8 bases at J, with 10 bases in the middle. The CDR3 region has the DNA TGTGCCAGCTCCGAGGCCCACACCATATATTTT. Translation: CASSEAHTIYF.

This clonotype was found many times. The genes are TRBV7-9 and TRBJ2-5, with 8 positions matching TRBD1. Germline CDR1 and CDR2: SEHNR and FQNEAQ (reference sequence). V was clipped by 3 bases and J by 2 bases; unmatched bases: 5. The CDR3 totals 15 residues. The CDR3 DNA follows: TGTGCCAGCAGCTTGCTCACAGGGGGACAAGAGACCCAGTACTTC. It translates to CASSLLTGGQETQYF.

Only a few counts were recorded for this clonotype. This chain uses TRBV20-1 with TRBJ2-3; D uncertain. The CDR3 is 12 amino acids. CDR1 and CDR2 from the germline V gene are DFQATT and SNEGSKA (reference sequence). The chain's CDR3 is CSPDKEMDTQYF. The CDR3 region has the DNA TGCAGCCCCGACAAGGAAATGGATACGCAGTATTTT.

The V gene is TRBV30, the J gene TRBJ1-3, with unresolved D. The CDR3 loop spans 12 amino acids. Trimming shortened V by 0 bases and J by 4 bases, and 4 bases separated the two germline ends. Germline lookup yields CDR1 GTSNPN and CDR2 SVGIG (reference sequence). The CDR3 sequence is CAWSVTGNTIYF. CDR3 nucleotide sequence: TGTGCCTGGAGTGTCACGGGAAACACCATATATTTT.

The chain is built from TRBV11-1 and TRBJ2-2; D tentatively fits TRBD1 or TRBD2 (5 bases each). V lost 2 bases to trimming and J lost 3 bases, with 22 bases between them. Germline loops: CDR1 SGHAT, CDR2 FQDESV (reference sequence). The CDR3 spans 19 residues. DNA of the CDR3: TGTGCCAGCAGCTTAAGGCTGGAATTGGGGGTCAACGACACCGGGGAGCTGTTTTTT. Protein sequence: CASSLRLELGVNDTGELFF. The whole variable domain, remainder taken from reference TRBV11-1 and TRBJ2-2, is EAEVAQSPRYKITEKSQAVAFWCDPISGHATLYWYRQILGQGPELLVQFQDESVVDDSQLPKDRFSAERLKGVDSTLKIQPAELGDSAMYLCASSLRLELGVNDTGELFFGEGSRLTVL.

There are a few counts of this clonotype. The V gene is TRBV20-1, the J gene TRBJ2-1, with TRBD2 matching 12 bases. CDR1 is DFQATT and CDR2 is SNEGSKA in the germline V gene (reference sequence). V dropped 3 bases and J dropped 2; count of bases not matched to a gene: 8. The CDR3 has 17 amino acids. The CDR3 is CSASTLAGGPAYNEQFF. DNA for the CDR3: TGCAGTGCTAGCACCCTAGCGGGAGGGCCGGCCTACAATGAGCAGTTCTTC.

This clonotype has ten or more counts. This chain connects TRBV20-1 to TRBJ2-7; a possible D gene is TRBD2 (6 bases). The CDR3 length is 14 residues. Germline V gene lookup returns CDR1 DFQATT and CDR2 SNEGSKA (reference sequence). V lost 1 base, J lost 5 bases, and 15 bases lay in between. The CDR3 reads CSARAWEAAHEQYF. Here the CDR3 DNA reads TGCAGTGCTAGAGCTTGGGAGGCGGCCCACGAGCAGTACTTC.

The V and J genes are TRBV7-2 and TRBJ2-3; D unresolved. V lost 1 base to trimming and J lost 5 bases, with 7 bases between them. The germline CDR1 and CDR2 sequences are SGHTA and FQGNSA. CDR3 size: 13 residues. The DNA for the CDR3 is TGTGCCAGCAGCTTAGGGGGTGAAGATACGCAGTATTTT. Amino acids: CASSLGGEDTQYF.

V and J are TRBV7-9 and TRBJ2-2; no definite D call. V was clipped by 0 bases and J by 6 bases, with 11 bases between them. CDR1 and CDR2 from the germline V gene are SEHNR and FQNEAQ (reference sequence). CDR3 length: 15 residues. CDR3 in amino acids: CASSLAVVGPGELFF. DNA for the CDR3: TGTGCCAGCAGCTTAGCGGTCGTAGGTCCCGGGGAGCTGTTTTTT.

The gene calls are TRBV12-3 or TRBV12-4 and TRBJ2-5; possibly TRBD2 for D (5 bases). Trimming left V 3 bases short and J 3 bases short, with 11 bases between. This CDR3 comprises 14 residues. The CDR3 is CASSFASPKETQYF. The CDR3 coding sequence is TGTGCCAGCAGTTTCGCTAGCCCAAAAGAGACCCAGTACTTC.

This clonotype was counted between two and nine times. This sequence joins TRBV6-5 and TRBJ1-1; D is ambiguous. The germline CDR1 and CDR2 sequences are MNHEY and SVGAGI. This CDR3 comprises 13 residues. V gave up 2 bases and J gave up 4 bases, with 8 bases separating them. The CDR3, as DNA: TGTGCCAGCAGTTACGCGGGATCCACTGAAGCTTTCTTT. It specifies CASSYAGSTEAFF.

The chain couples TRBV6-1 to TRBJ2-2; TRBD1 agrees at 9 bases. CDR3 length: 15 amino acids. The germline gives CDR1 MNHNS, CDR2 SASEGT. V shed 8 bases, J shed 2 bases, and the junction held 6 bases outside the gene matches. The CDR3 DNA sequence: TGTGCCAGCGTCCGGGACAGGGTTAACACCGGGGAGCTGTTTTTT. Encoded protein: CASVRDRVNTGELFF.

This clonotype was detected a few times. V is TRBV20-1 and J is TRBJ2-7; 7 nucleotides line up with TRBD1. Germline V gene data show CDR1 as DFQATT and CDR2 as SNEGSKA (reference sequence). V shed 3 bases and J 2 bases; nucleotides not matched to a gene: 7. The CDR3 runs 14 residues. The CDR3 DNA sequence: TGCAGTGCTAGCCCGGGACAGTTAACCTACGAGCAGTACTTC. Translation: CSASPGQLTYEQYF.

This clonotype was found once. V is TRBV20-1 and J is TRBJ2-1; 12 bases match TRBD2. Trimming at V came to 3 bases and at J to 4 bases, leaving 7 bases not matched to a gene. The CDR3 runs to 16 residues. Per germline, CDR1 DFQATT and CDR2 SNEGSKA (reference sequence). CDR3 in amino acids: CSASNLAGGLYNEQFF. The CDR3 DNA reads TGCAGTGCTAGTAATCTAGCGGGAGGGCTGTACAATGAGCAGTTCTTC.

This clonotype was detected only a few times. CDR3 sequence (DNA): TGTGCCATCAGTGAGTCCCAAGGCGTTACCTACGAGCAGTACTTC. Its protein is CAISESQGVTYEQYF. The rearrangement links TRBV10-3 to TRBJ2-7, with D uncertain. The CDR3 is made up of 15 amino acids. V was trimmed by 0 bases and J by 2 bases, leaving 11 bases between them. Per germline, CDR1 ENHRY and CDR2 SYGVKD.

The CDR3 region has the DNA TGTGCCAGCACCCAGCGGAGCTCCTACAATGAGCAGTTCTTC. Protein product: CASTQRSSYNEQFF. The V gene is TRBV12-3 or TRBV12-4, the J gene TRBJ2-1; the D gene is possibly TRBD2 (5 bases). The length of the CDR3 is 14 residues. The V end lost 7 bases, the J end lost 0 bases, and 10 bases lay between the germline ends.

This clonotype was seen a few times. This chain uses TRBV29-1 with TRBJ2-1; 8 bases map to TRBD1. J gave up 2 bases and V 3 bases, and 9 bases lay outside the gene matches. From germline, CDR1 is SQVTM and CDR2 ANQGSEA. The CDR3 consists of 16 residues. The CDR3 loop is CSVEGSTGAPYNEQFF. The CDR3 coding sequence is TGCAGCGTTGAGGGTTCGACAGGGGCCCCCTACAATGAGCAGTTCTTC.

The genes are TRBV3-1 and TRBJ2-7; D ambiguous. The CDR3 sequence is 12 residues long. V lost 1 base and J 6 bases, leaving 7 bases between the germline ends. In germline, CDR1 is LGHDT, CDR2 YNNKEL (reference sequence). The CDR3 is CASSQGWFEQYF. The CDR3 DNA is TGTGCCAGCAGCCAAGGATGGTTCGAGCAGTACTTC.

The chain combines TRBV7-9 with TRBJ1-2; no reliable D call. V was trimmed by 2 bases and J by 6 bases, leaving 10 bases between them. The CDR3 contains 13 residues. Germline V gives CDR1 SEHNR, CDR2 FQNEAQ (reference sequence). The CDR3, as DNA: TGTGCCAGCAGCTTACACCGGGTTGATGGCTACACCTTC. Residues: CASSLHRVDGYTF.